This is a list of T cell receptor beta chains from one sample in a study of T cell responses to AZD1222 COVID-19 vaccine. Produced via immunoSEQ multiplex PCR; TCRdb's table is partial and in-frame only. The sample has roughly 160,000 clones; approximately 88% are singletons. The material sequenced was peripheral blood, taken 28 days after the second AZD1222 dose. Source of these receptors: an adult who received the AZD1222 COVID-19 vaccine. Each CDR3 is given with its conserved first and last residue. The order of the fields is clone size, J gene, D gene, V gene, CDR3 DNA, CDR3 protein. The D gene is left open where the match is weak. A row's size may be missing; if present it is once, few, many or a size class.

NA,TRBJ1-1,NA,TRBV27,TGTGCCAGCAGCCGATTCGGGGGGCCCATGGACACTGAAGCTTTCTTT,CASSRFGGPMDTEAFF
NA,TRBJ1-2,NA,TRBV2,TGTGCCAGCAGTGAAATCCCGGCAGGGAGCGGCTACACCTTC,CASSEIPAGSGYTF
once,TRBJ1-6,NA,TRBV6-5,TGTGCCAGCAGTTACGACTGGGGCGGCGGGTCACCCCTCCACTTT,CASSYDWGGGSPLHF
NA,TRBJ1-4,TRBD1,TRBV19,TGTGCCAGTAGCACGGACAGGGGATCTGAAAAACTGTTTTTT,CASSTDRGSEKLFF
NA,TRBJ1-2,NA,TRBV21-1,TGTGCCAGCAGCGCGCACCCTAGGGGGCTTGGCTACACCTTC,CASSAHPRGLGYTF
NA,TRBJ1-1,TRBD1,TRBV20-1,TGCAGTGCTAGTCGACAGGGGCCCACTGAAGCTTTCTTT,CSASRQGPTEAFF
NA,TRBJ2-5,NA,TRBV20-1,TGCAGTGCTCTTCGTGGGGAGACCCAGTACTTC,CSALRGETQYF
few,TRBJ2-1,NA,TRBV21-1,TGTGCCAGCAGCAGGCGACAGGGAGGCAATGAGCAGTTCTTC,CASSRRQGGNEQFF
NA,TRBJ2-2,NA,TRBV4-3,TGCGCCAGCAGCCACGAAAGGAACACCGGGGAGCTGTTTTTT,CASSHERNTGELFF
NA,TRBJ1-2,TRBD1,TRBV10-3,TGTGCCATGAGGGGAACCCAACAGGGGACGGGCGGCTACACCTTC,CAMRGTQQGTGGYTF
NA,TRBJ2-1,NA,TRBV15,TGTGCCACCAGCAGTAACTTCAACCGTGAGCAGTTCTTC,CATSSNFNREQFF
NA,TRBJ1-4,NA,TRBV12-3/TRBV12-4,TGTGCCAGCAGTTTACGGCGGGGTGAAAAACTGTTTTTT,CASSLRRGEKLFF
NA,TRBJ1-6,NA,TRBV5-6,TGTGCCAGCAGCTTAGGGACCGTGGGACCGGGTAATTCACCCCTCCACTTT,CASSLGTVGPGNSPLHF
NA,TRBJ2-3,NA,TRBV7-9,TGTGCCAGCAGCTCTCAAGTAGATACGCAGTATTTT,CASSSQVDTQYF
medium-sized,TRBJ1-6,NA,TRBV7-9,TGTGCCAGCAGCACAATGGATTGGGAGGGAAAGAGGTCACCCCTCCACTTT,CASSTMDWEGKRSPLHF
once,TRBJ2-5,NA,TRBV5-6,TGTGCCAGCAGCTCATATACAGGGCAGACCCAGTACTTC,CASSSYTGQTQYF
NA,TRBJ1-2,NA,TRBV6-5,TGTGCCAGCAGTAAGAACAGGGCCTCCTATGGCTACACCTTC,CASSKNRASYGYTF
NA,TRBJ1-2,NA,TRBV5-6,TGTGCCAGCAGCTCCAGGGGAACTCATGGCTACACCTTC,CASSSRGTHGYTF
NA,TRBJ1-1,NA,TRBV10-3,TGTGCCAAAGACGGAGAGAACACTGAAGCTTTCTTT,CAKDGENTEAFF
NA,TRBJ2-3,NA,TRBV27,TGTGCCAGCAGTCCTCTGGGTAGCACAGATACGCAGTATTTT,CASSPLGSTDTQYF
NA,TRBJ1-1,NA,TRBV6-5,TGTGCCAGCAGGAGACAGGAGTCCTCCACTGAAGCTTTCTTT,CASRRQESSTEAFF
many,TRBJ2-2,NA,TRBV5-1,TGCGCCAGCAGCTTGGGAGCGAACACCGGGGAGCTGTTTTTT,CASSLGANTGELFF
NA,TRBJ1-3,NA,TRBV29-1,TGCAGCGTATCGAACCGGGACATCGGAAACACCATATATTTT,CSVSNRDIGNTIYF
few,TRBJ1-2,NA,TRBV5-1,TGCGCCAGCAGCTTACAGGGTAGGGACTACACCTTC,CASSLQGRDYTF
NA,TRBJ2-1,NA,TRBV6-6,TGTGCCATACGCCACCGGGACTCGACTTTGGGCAATGAGCAGTTCTTC,CAIRHRDSTLGNEQFF
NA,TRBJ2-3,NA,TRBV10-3,TGTGCCATCAGTGAGGCAGGGGGGGAAACAGATACGCAGTATTTT,CAISEAGGETDTQYF
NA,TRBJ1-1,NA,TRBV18,TGTGCCAGCTCACCACTAGGGGACGGTACTGAAGCTTTCTTT,CASSPLGDGTEAFF
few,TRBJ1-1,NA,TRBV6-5,TGTGCCAGCACCAACCCATGGACAGATGAAGCTTTCTTT,CASTNPWTDEAFF
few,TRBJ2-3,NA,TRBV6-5,TGTGCCAGCAGTTACGGGGCGGGGAGGACAGATACGCAGTATTTT,CASSYGAGRTDTQYF
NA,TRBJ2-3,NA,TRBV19,TGTGCCAGTAGTGCCGACAGGCGGGATACGCAGTATTTT,CASSADRRDTQYF
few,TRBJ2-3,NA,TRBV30,TGTGCCTGGAGTGAGCGGTGGGTTACAGATACGCAGTATTTT,CAWSERWVTDTQYF
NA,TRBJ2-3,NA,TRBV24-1,TGTGCCACCAGTGACCTTAGTGGGGATACGCAGTATTTT,CATSDLSGDTQYF
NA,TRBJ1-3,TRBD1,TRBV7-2,TGTGCCAGCAGCATAACAGGGGATTCTGGAAACACCATATATTTT,CASSITGDSGNTIYF
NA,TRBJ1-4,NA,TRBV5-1,TGCGCCAGCAGCTTGGCGACGGCAACTAATGAAAAACTGTTTTTT,CASSLATATNEKLFF
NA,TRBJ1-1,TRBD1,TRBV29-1,TGCAGCGTTGACGACCGAACGGGCGGGGACAGCCAAGCTTTCTTT,CSVDDRTGGDSQAFF
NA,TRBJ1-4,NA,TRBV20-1,TGCAGTGCTAGTTCCAGGGCCACTAATGAAAAACTGTTTTTT,CSASSRATNEKLFF
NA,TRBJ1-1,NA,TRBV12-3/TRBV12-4,TGTGCCAGCAGCCCAGGGGTGAACACTGAAGCTTTCTTT,CASSPGVNTEAFF
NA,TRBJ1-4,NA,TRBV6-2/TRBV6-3,TGTGCCAGCAGTGGAGGGCTTGCTGAAAAACTGTTTTTT,CASSGGLAEKLFF
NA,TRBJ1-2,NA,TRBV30,TGTGCCTGGAGCCGGAGGGCGACCGGGACGGTCGGAACTAACTATGGCTACACCTTC,CAWSRRATGTVGTNYGYTF
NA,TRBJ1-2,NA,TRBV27,TGTGCCAGCAGTTTATCGATTCAGACTAACTATGGCTACACCTTC,CASSLSIQTNYGYTF
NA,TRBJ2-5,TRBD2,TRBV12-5,TGTGCTAGTGGTATACCAAGACTAGCGGGGGGTCAAGAGACCCAGTACTTC,CASGIPRLAGGQETQYF
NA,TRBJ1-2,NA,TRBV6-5,TGTGCCAGCAGTTACTCGACGAGGGATGGCTACACCTTC,CASSYSTRDGYTF
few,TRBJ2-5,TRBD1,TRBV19,TGTGCCAGTAGCCTAAGGACAGGGAGGGAGACCCAGTACTTC,CASSLRTGRETQYF
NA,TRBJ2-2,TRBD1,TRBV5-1,TGCGCCAGCAGCTTGGTCCTTGGGACAGGAACGAACACCGGGGAGCTGTTTTTT,CASSLVLGTGTNTGELFF
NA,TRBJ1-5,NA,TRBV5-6,TGTGCCAGCAGCCGCCCAGGTAGGGATCAGCCCCAGCATTTT,CASSRPGRDQPQHF
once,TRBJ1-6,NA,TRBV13,TGTGCCAGCAGCTCACGCCCGAGCTATAATTCACCCCTCCACTTT,CASSSRPSYNSPLHF
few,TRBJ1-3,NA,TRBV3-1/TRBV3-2,TGTGCCAGCAGCCAAGACAGAAAACCAAGCTTGGACACCATATATTTT,CASSQDRKPSLDTIYF
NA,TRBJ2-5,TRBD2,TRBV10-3,TGTGCCATCCGGGCTAGCGGGGGGGATGGAGAGACCCAGTACTTC,CAIRASGGDGETQYF
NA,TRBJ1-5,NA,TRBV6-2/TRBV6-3,TGTGCCAGCAGTTCTACATTGGGTCAGCCCCAGCATTTT,CASSSTLGQPQHF
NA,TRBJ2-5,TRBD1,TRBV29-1,TGCAGCGTTGAAGAGAGGGCCGACAGGGCCCGAGAGACCCAGTACTTC,CSVEERADRARETQYF
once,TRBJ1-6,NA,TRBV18,TGTGCCAGCTCACAAGGCACAACAAATAATTCACCCCTCCACTTT,CASSQGTTNNSPLHF
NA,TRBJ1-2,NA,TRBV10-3,TGTGCCACCAATTTTGGGGGGAACTTGGTATATGGCTACACCTTC,CATNFGGNLVYGYTF
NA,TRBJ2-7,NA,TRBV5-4,TGTGCCAGCAGCTTAGGGCCCCTAAGCTCCTACGAGCAGTACTTC,CASSLGPLSSYEQYF
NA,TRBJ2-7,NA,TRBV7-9,TGTGCCAGCAGCTTAGCGACCCCGGACCTCGGCGAGCAGTACTTC,CASSLATPDLGEQYF
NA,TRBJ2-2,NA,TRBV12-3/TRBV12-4,TGTGCCAGGTCCAAACGGGAGCTGTTTTTT,CARSKRELFF
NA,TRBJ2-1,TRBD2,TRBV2,TGTGCCAGCAGTGGAGCGGGGGGCCCTGCCAATGAGCAGTTCTTC,CASSGAGGPANEQFF
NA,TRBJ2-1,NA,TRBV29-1,TGCAGCGTTGACCGGTTGAAGGTTCACGGAGCCTACAATGAGCAGTTCTTC,CSVDRLKVHGAYNEQFF